This T cell receptor beta chain was documented in a study of technical replicates of blood from a few donors. Profiling relied on immunoSEQ multiplex PCR, and the TCRdb table lists in-frame clones only, not all of them. There are around 80,000 clones in the sample; 89% occur only once, and about 0.38% lies in the top ten. The sequenced sample was T cells isolated from PBMCs. This clonotype originated in a human donor in good health.

The CDR3 nucleotides read TGCGCCAGCAGCCCTAGCGGGAGGAATGAGCAGTTCTTC. Its translation is CASSPSGRNEQFF. The chain carries TRBV5-1 and TRBJ2-1; the match to TRBD2 covers 11 bases. Germline values: CDR1 SGHRS, CDR2 YFSETQ. V gave up 4 bases and J gave up 7 bases; unmatched junction bases: 1. The CDR3 covers 13 residues.